Each of the 16 T cell receptor beta chains below was sequenced from the same sample in a study of response to subunit inactivated influenza vaccine. Each CDR3 protein gets one entry after TCRdb re-called the RT-PCR reads with MiXCR. Among almost 250,000 distinct CDR3 sequences listed, 9% to 15% were seen once. Source: non-naive T cells sorted from PBMCs, taken less than 15 days before vaccination. All receptors derive from a man aged 45-65 years who received an inactivated influenza vaccine.

This clonotype appeared many times. The chain carries TRBV7-2 and TRBJ2-7, with 10 bases that match TRBD2. The germline V gene has CDR1 SGHTA and CDR2 FQGNSA. V lost 5 bases to trimming and J lost 1 base; unmatched junction nucleotides: 5. This CDR3 is built from 15 residues. DNA of the CDR3: TGTGCCAGCAGCCCCAGACTAGCGGGTTCCTACGAGCAGTACTTC. It specifies CASSPRLAGSYEQYF.

This chain links TRBV2 with TRBJ2-3, with D perhaps TRBD1 or TRBD2 (5 bases each). CDR3 length: 15 residues. The germline CDR1 and CDR2 sequences are SNHLY and FYNNEI. Trimming stripped 6 bases from V and 0 bases from J, with 13 bases between. The CDR3 is CASRRDGVSTDTQYF. CDR3 in DNA: TGTGCCAGCAGAAGGGACGGTGTAAGCACAGATACGCAGTATTTT.

This clonotype showed up many times. The J gene is TRBJ2-1, the V gene TRBV29-1; 12 bases fit TRBD2. This CDR3 is built from 14 residues. Germline assignment: CDR1 SQVTM and CDR2 ANQGSEA. As DNA, the CDR3 is TGCACCGCGTACGGGACTAGCGGGTACAATGAGCAGTTCTTC. Its protein is CTAYGTSGYNEQFF.

The CDR3 nucleotides are TGCAGTGCTAAGTTTGGAATGGGGGAGCTGTTTTTT. The encoded protein is CSAKFGMGELFF. This chain uses TRBV20-1 with TRBJ2-2; no definite D call. Trimming took off 4 bases at V and 8 bases at J, with 11 bases between the two ends. Germline CDR1 and CDR2: DFQATT and SNEGSKA (reference sequence). This CDR3 is 12 amino acids long.

This clonotype has a count of ten or more. The genes are TRBV6-2 or TRBV6-3 and TRBJ2-7; 13 nucleotides agree with TRBD2. V was pared by 10 bases and J by 0 bases, with 15 bases of the junction left unmatched. The CDR3 has 18 amino acids. Germline V lookup: CDR1 MNHEY, CDR2 SVGEGT. The CDR3 loop is CATDPGTSGARSSYEQYF. As DNA, the CDR3 is TGTGCCACCGACCCCGGGACTAGCGGGGCTAGGAGCTCCTACGAGCAGTACTTC.

In this sample, this clonotype turned up many times. CDR3 region: CASSQGQGAGELFF. The CDR3 DNA reads TGTGCCAGCAGCCAAGGACAGGGGGCCGGGGAGCTGTTTTTT. V and J are TRBV7-9 and TRBJ2-2; 10 nucleotides line up with TRBD1. This CDR3 contains 14 residues. V trimming: 5 bases; J trimming: 6 bases; junction bases outside the gene matches: 3. Germline assignment: CDR1 SEHNR and CDR2 FQNEAQ (reference sequence).

The chain employs TRBV29-1 and TRBJ2-1, with D perhaps matching TRBD1 or TRBD2 (5 bases each). V lost 3 bases and J lost 0, with 9 bases in between. CDR1 is SQVTM, CDR2 ANQGSEA, per germline. The CDR3 contains 14 residues. For the CDR3, the DNA is TGCAGCGTTGAGTTAGGGACCTCCTACAATGAGCAGTTCTTC. Its translation: CSVELGTSYNEQFF.

This clonotype appeared many times. This chain's CDR3 is CASSQDPYSPLHF. In DNA form, the CDR3 reads TGCGCCAGCAGCCAAGATCCCTATTCACCCCTCCACTTT. This rearrangement joins TRBV4-1 to TRBJ1-6; D is uncertain. The V end was cut by 0 bases, the J end by 8 bases, with 5 bases between. The CDR3 consists of 13 residues. CDR1 and CDR2 (germline): MGHRA, YSYEKL.

V gene TRBV4-1 combines with J gene TRBJ1-2, with 8 nucleotides matching TRBD1. Germline CDR1 MGHRA, CDR2 YSYEKL. Unmatched junction bases numbered 10, after V lost 5 bases and J lost 8 bases. This CDR3 has 14 residues. CDR3 in DNA: TGCGCCAGCAGCGCGAGGACAGGGACCGACGGCTACACCTTC. Protein sequence: CASSARTGTDGYTF.

This clonotype came up many times. V is TRBV9 and J is TRBJ2-3; D gene ambiguous. V lost 0 bases and J 2 bases, leaving 16 bases between the germline ends. CDR3 length: 17 amino acids. CDR1 is SGDLS and CDR2 is YYNGEE in the germline V gene. The CDR3 DNA reads as TGTGCCAGCAGCGTAGCGGGCGGCCGGATTTACACAGATACGCAGTATTTT. This sequence encodes CASSVAGGRIYTDTQYF.

The V and J genes are TRBV9 and TRBJ2-5, with a weak D call TRBD2 (7 bases). CDR3 size: 13 residues. V lost 7 bases to trimming and J lost 2 bases, with 12 bases between them. CDR1 is SGDLS, CDR2 YYNGEE, per germline. The CDR3 nucleotides read TGTGCCAGCGGTAAGGGGGGGCAAGAGACCCAGTACTTC. Translation: CASGKGGQETQYF.

This clonotype was seen repeatedly, ten times or more. The chain combines TRBV14 with TRBJ2-5; 8 bases line up with TRBD1. After removal of 1 base from V and 5 bases from J, the junction contained 6 bases not matched to a gene. This CDR3 contains 15 residues. Per the germline V gene, CDR1 is SGHDN and CDR2 is FVKESK. CDR3 in DNA: TGTGCCAGCAGCCAAGGGCCAGGGGGCAAGGAGACCCAGTACTTC. Translation: CASSQGPGGKETQYF. Full variable domain (rest looked up from reference TRBV14 and TRBJ2-5): EAGVTQFPSHSVIEKGQTVTLRCDPISGHDNLYWYRRVMGKEIKFLLHFVKESKQDESGMPNNRFLAERTGGTYSTLKVQPAELEDSGVYFCASSQGPGGKETQYFGPGTRLLVL.

This clonotype was detected ten times or more. The chain is built from TRBV28 and TRBJ2-7; 7 bases are a match to TRBD2. This CDR3 is built from 16 residues. V was clipped by 1 base and J by 2 bases; unmatched bases: 8. From germline, CDR1 is MDHEN and CDR2 SYDVKM. In DNA form, the CDR3 reads TGTGCCAGCAGTTTATATCCGCGGGGGACTACCTACGAGCAGTACTTC. It is translated as CASSLYPRGTTYEQYF.

This sequence joins TRBV11-3 and TRBJ2-1, with D unclear. The CDR3 has 12 amino acids. CDR1 is SGHNT and CDR2 is YENEEA in the germline V gene. The V end was cut by 3 bases, the J end by 7 bases, with 7 bases between. In DNA form, the CDR3 reads TGTGCCAGCAGCTTTGGGATGAATGAGCAGTTCTTC. It specifies CASSFGMNEQFF.

This clonotype came up a few times. This chain links TRBV7-8 with TRBJ2-5; TRBD2 matches 7 bases. V dropped 1 base and J dropped 2; count of bases not matched to a gene: 4. This CDR3 is 15 amino acids long. Germline V gene sequence: CDR1 SGHVS, CDR2 FQNEAQ. The CDR3 reads CASSLDLGLQETQYF. The DNA for the CDR3 is TGTGCCAGCAGCTTAGACCTGGGACTACAAGAGACCCAGTACTTC.

This clonotype was picked up many times. The chain uses TRBV6-1 and TRBJ1-4; no firm D call. CDR1 is MNHNS, CDR2 SASEGT, per germline. CDR3 length: 12 residues. The germline V and J ends were trimmed by 6 bases and 7 bases, with 9 bases remaining between them. CDR3 protein: CASRGNLEKLFF. The CDR3, as DNA: TGTGCCAGCAGGGGGAACCTTGAAAAACTGTTTTTT.